This T cell receptor beta chain was obtained from a study of shared clonotypes between healthy human individuals. On this clone: The same CDR3 also results from other DNA sequences found in this sample.

CD45RO-negative CD8 cells positively selected for CCR7 made up the naive population, which excluded terminally differentiated effector memory CD45RA+ cells. Clones were sequenced by immunoSEQ multiplex PCR, and TCRdb holds only the in-frame ones, with some missing. Found here are around 2.1 million clones, roughly 91% of them singletons; the top ten hold 1.5% to 2%. Germline CDR1 reads MNHEY; CDR2 reads SMNVEV (reference sequence). The CDR3 has 13 amino acids. Between the trimmed V and J ends, which lost 3 bases and 4 bases, there was a span of 10 bases. The sequencing input was naive CD8+ T cells from PBMCs. The chain joins TRBV27 to TRBJ2-7; D is uncertain. This receptor was identified in a man aged 18 to 35 in good health. Some clones in this sample may be carry-over from other donors' samples. CDR3 nucleotides: TGTGCCAGCAGTTTTCAGGTTGGTTACGAGCAGTACTTC. Translating gives CASSFQVGYEQYF.